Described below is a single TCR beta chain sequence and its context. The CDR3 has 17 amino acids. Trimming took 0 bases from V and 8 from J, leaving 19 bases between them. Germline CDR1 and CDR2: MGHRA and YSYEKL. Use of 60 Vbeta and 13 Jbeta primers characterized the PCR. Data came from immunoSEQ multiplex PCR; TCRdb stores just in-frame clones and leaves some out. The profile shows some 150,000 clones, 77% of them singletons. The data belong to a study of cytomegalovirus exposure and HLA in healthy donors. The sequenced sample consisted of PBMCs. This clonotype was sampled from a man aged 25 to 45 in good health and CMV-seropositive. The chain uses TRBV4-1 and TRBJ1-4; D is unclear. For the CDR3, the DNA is TGCGCCAGCAGCCAAGATCGCCTAGCGTCGGTTAGGGAAAAACTGTTTTTT. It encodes CASSQDRLASVREKLFF.